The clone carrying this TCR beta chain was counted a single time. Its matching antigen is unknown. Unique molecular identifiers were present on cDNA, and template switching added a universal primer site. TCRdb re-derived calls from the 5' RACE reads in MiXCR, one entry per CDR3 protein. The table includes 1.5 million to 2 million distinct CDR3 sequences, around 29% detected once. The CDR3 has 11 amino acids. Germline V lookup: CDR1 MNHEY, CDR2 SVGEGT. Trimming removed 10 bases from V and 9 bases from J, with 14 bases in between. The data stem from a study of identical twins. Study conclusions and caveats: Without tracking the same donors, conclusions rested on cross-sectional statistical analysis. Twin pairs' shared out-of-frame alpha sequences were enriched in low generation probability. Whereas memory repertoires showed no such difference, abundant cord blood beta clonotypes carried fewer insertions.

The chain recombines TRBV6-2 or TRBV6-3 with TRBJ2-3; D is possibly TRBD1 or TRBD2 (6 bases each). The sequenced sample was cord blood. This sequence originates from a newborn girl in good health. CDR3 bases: TGTGCCACAAAGGGGGGATTCACGCAGTATTTT. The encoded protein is CATKGGFTQYF.